This T cell receptor beta chain was recovered during a study of cytomegalovirus exposure and HLA in healthy donors (dated by TCRdb to the late 2010s). Describing the broader study: An earlier analysis of roughly 500 of the donors reported approximately 300 Gb of sequence data and 117 million unique TCR beta sequences from 190 million or so T cells. A later analysis re-analyzed previously published TCR beta repertoires from hundreds of donors and added high-resolution HLA genotyping to study TCR occurrence patterns. Genome-wide SNP genotypes for about 65% of the 666 donors were used in a later genetic analysis, which treated that subset as a discovery cohort. High-throughput TCR immunosequencing, statistical association of individual TCRs with disease status, and machine learning were combined to predict cytomegalovirus infection status. All discovery cohort repertoires had been generated using a single sequencing platform. About 300 gigabases of sequencing data and approximately 93 million unique TCR sequences were included in an early release covering roughly 600 HLA-typed donors. The later analysis used no new phenotypic data to find candidate immune exposures, relying instead on TCR beta sequences and their occurrence across donors. Using immunosequencing, the study profiled T cell repertoires from fewer than 700 subjects and related those repertoires to cytomegalovirus serostatus. Donor age, sex, ethnicity and CMV serostatus were compiled together with the repertoire data. Several DR-DQ haplotypes were treated as single units for association and clustering because of strong linkage in the cohort. An earlier analysis of around 640 of the donors used high-throughput TCR beta sequencing to judge whether each TCR beta V gene segment behaved as functional or pseudogenic. The study aimed to test whether signatures of past pathogen exposure could be identified by cataloging public T cell receptors. A separate validation cohort of about 110 different subjects was used in addition to the approximately 640-subject first cohort. Of the roughly 400 genotyped donors, approximately 81% were placed in the genetic ancestry cluster associated with self-reported Caucasian donors. HLA typing covered class I and class II loci at four-digit resolution. Typing coverage varied by locus: 629-630 donors for A, B, C, DRB1 and DQB1; about 520 for DQA1; around 610 for DPA1; fewer than 480 for DPB1. Across approximately 400 genotyped donors of the cohort, an average of approximately 200,000 unique TCR beta nucleotide sequences per donor were sequenced, and 15% to 20% of those sequences were non-productive.

Summary of the overall study and its limitations: The study gave a list of about 170 TCR beta chains associated with cytomegalovirus. HLA typing was unavailable for some donors at each locus, so association tests used only the typed subset. A cluster of highly shared sequence variants was judged likely to be a technical artifact of the sequencing pipeline. A later analysis found that most CMV-associated TCR beta chains appeared HLA-restricted, with HLA associations seemingly driven largely by CMV exposure. When HLA alleles, especially DR and DQ, strongly co-occurred, TCR associations were difficult to assign to individual alleles. According to a later genetic analysis, donors in an Asian-associated ancestry cluster had fewer N-insertions in productive TCRs than the roughly 700-donor mean. The classifier was reported to diagnose cytomegalovirus status with high specificity and sensitivity in both the original and validation cohorts. A further reported finding was that TCR beta sequences accurately predicted the HLA-A and HLA-B alleles for most subjects in the first cohort. The earlier analysis of 587 of the donors excluded roughly 16 rarely observed V segments, including chromosome 9 orphons, because counts were too low. Some IMGT-functional V segments, including TRBV6-2 and TRBV6-3, could not be distinguished by the 87-base-pair reads and were therefore excluded. In a later genetic analysis, a missense DCLRE1C variant was associated with V-gene and J-gene trimming of TCR beta chains, and the association was replicated in an independent cohort. Roughly uniform sequencing depth across donors was assumed in presence/absence analyses, although this assumption may not hold. Most TCR sequences were seen in very few donors, while some public TCRs were found in many individuals. The authors suggested that the approach could potentially be generalized to other disease states and immunological phenotypes. According to a later analysis, parvovirus B19, influenza, CMV and Epstein-Barr virus appeared linked to several top co-occurrence clusters. A later analysis associated 16,951 TCR beta sequences with specific HLA alleles at a false discovery rate of 0.05. Immune exposure information for the cohort was limited to CMV serostatus. An earlier analysis of approximately 540 of the donors showed that most TCR beta V segments appeared in productive rearrangements either about 87% or about 30% of the time, which broadly matched IMGT annotations. Correlated functional status among segregating V segments might be attributable to linkage disequilibrium, but an unknown experimental factor could not be ruled out. A later analysis found that HLA-associated TCR beta chains were more clonally expanded and had lower generation probabilities than equally common non-associated chains. In a later analysis, TCR association rates were found to vary across HLA loci, with the most associated TCRs seen for DRB1 alleles and the fewest for HLA-C alleles. The cohort was sequenced for TCR beta chains only, and without alpha or paired-chain data the features that could be detected were limited. A few of the identified cytomegalovirus-associated TCR beta chains were confirmed in vitro to be specific for cytomegalovirus antigens.

The cohort consisted of approximately 670 healthy bone marrow donors. Cohort members were all nominally healthy when sampled, although unrecorded immune exposures were likely present. The donor tested CMV seropositive, placing the donor among the 250 to 300 seropositive members of the cohort. Every donor gave a peripheral blood sample, and the peripheral blood mononuclear cells from that sample were used for TCR beta sequencing. The Qiagen DNeasy Blood Extraction Kit was used to extract genomic DNA from the blood cell samples. For this clone: Its binding antigen is unknown. Base qualities are not recorded, but no much larger clone differs from it by a single base.

V is pared back by 4 bases and J by 7 bases, with 12 bases lying between the germline termini. The CDR1 and CDR2 encoded by the germline V gene are SGHRS and YFSETQ. There are 13 amino acids in the CDR3, from cysteine to phenylalanine inclusive. Only the CDR3 part of the read is kept: 39 bases, read in frame from the first base. Library generation was performed with the immunoSEQ multiplex PCR assay. The multiplex PCR relied on a mix of 60 forward primers for TCR Vbeta segments and 13 reverse primers for TCR Jbeta segments. Amplification of the CDR3 region of rearranged TCR beta genes was performed with a multiplex PCR assay on genomic DNA. Amplified TCR beta libraries were sequenced as 87-base-pair reads on the Illumina HiSeq System. The authors' analysis ran thus. Across the 666 repertoires, a later analysis counted 78 million or so unique TCR beta chains, around 11 million of which were shared by at least two donors. Raw reads were error-corrected and collapsed into unique sequences with a nearest-neighbor algorithm that merged closely related sequences to remove PCR and sequencing errors. CDR3 sequences were aligned to IMGT reference sequences to assign V, D and J gene segments. Each retained sequence needed at least a six-nucleotide match to both a V gene segment and a J gene segment. Rearrangements were called productive when the CDR3 lacked stop codons and stayed in frame with V and J; all others were non-productive. CDR3 was defined according to IMGT convention as the region running from the second conserved V-encoded cysteine to the conserved J-encoded phenylalanine. In an earlier analysis of approximately 590 of the donors, sequences lacking an unambiguous match to a single V gene segment were excluded. In an earlier analysis of several hundred of the donors, V segments were called functional above 56.7% productive rearrangements and were called segregating when the between-donor standard deviation exceeded 5%. A statistical classification framework was built for diagnosing cytomegalovirus status from the catalog of TCR beta chain sequences. In a later analysis, V and J genes were assigned by comparing TCR nucleotide sequences against IMGT/GENE-DB human TR gene sequences. Using the TCRdist pipeline, a later analysis assigned CDR3 sequences along with most-parsimonious VDJ recombination scenarios. In a later analysis, each TCR beta chain was defined by its CDR3 amino acid sequence together with its V-gene family, and reads without a unique V-gene family were excluded. In a later analysis, 450 to 600 highly shared, low-generation-probability nucleotide sequences were removed to address suspected cross-contamination and a sequencing artifact. In a later analysis, a clonal expansion index for each public chain was calculated from normalized within-repertoire ranks of inferred template counts. Generation probabilities in a later analysis came from a VDJ recombination model fitted to out-of-frame rearrangements, and those results were checked against IGoR. Hypergeometric tests were used in a later analysis to score TCR-TCR, TCR-HLA and TCR-CMV co-occurrence, with a repertoire-size bias correction applied to the TCR pairs. In a later analysis, false discovery rates were estimated by permuting HLA or CMV assignments 20 times. In a later analysis, co-occurring TCRs were grouped using DBSCAN, and TCRdist sequence similarity was added for clustering within HLA-allele-positive subsets. For co-occurrence clustering, repertoires with fewer than 30,000 or more than 120,000 public chains were excluded, along with a handful of repertoires with anomalous nucleotide sharing. Held by TCRdb, this immuneACCESS table contains in-frame sequences only and omits some clones. Under half of the omission traces to an unresolved V gene where checked; the cause of the rest is unknown. V and J calls and clone size follow that table, whereas D and trimming were derived from the DNA. The sample table holds approximately 150,000 clones, of which roughly 73% were seen once. About 11% of the sample lies in the top ten.

The chain employs TRBV5-1 and TRBJ2-1, and perhaps TRBD2 as D gene, on 6 matching bases. The receptor was isolated from a man aged 18 to 30 in good health and CMV-seropositive. Sequencing was performed on PBMCs. The CDR3 in this case is CASSRGTPNEQFF. The nucleotide sequence is TGCGCCAGCAGCCGCGGGACGCCAAATGAGCAGTTCTTC.